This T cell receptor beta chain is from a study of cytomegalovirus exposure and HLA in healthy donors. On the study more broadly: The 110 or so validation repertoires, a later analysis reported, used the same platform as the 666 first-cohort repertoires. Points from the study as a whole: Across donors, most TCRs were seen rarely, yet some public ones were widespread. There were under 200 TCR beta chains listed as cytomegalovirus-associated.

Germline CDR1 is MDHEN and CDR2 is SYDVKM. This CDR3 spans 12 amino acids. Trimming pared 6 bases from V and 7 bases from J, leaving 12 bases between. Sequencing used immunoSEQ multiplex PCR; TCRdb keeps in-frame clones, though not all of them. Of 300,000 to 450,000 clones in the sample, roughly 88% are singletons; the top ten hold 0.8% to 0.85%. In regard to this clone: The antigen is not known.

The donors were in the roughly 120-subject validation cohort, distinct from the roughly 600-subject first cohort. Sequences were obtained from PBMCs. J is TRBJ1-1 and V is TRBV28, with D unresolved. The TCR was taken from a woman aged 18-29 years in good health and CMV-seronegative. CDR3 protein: CASRESGFEAFF. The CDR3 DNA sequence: TGTGCCAGCAGGGAGAGTGGATTTGAAGCTTTCTTT.